These 26 T cell receptor beta chains came from one sample sequenced in a study of Ad26.COV2.S vaccination and SARS-CoV-2 variants. Measured with immunoSEQ multiplex PCR; TCRdb has only the in-frame clones, and not every one. The repertoire consists of about 400,000 clones, with roughly 90% occurring once and the leading ten covering around 1.8%. The treatment is: around 19 received Ad26.COV2.S at low or high dose, single or two shots; about 5 received placebo; per-sample allocation not given. Each sample was drawn 63 days after the first injection (of vaccine or placebo). The sequencing used peripheral blood, collected in a trial of Ad26.COV2.S vaccine versus placebo. The receptor set was obtained from a person aged 18-65 years who received the Ad26.COV2.S COVID-19 vaccine or a placebo.

The chain has TRBV7-2 and TRBJ2-7; a weak D match, TRBD1 (5 bases). V lost 1 base, J lost 2 bases, and 9 bases lay in between. CDR3 length equals 14 residues. Germline assignment: CDR1 SGHTA and CDR2 FQGNSA. The CDR3 is CASSLDWGPYEQYF. The CDR3 DNA follows: TGTGCCAGCAGCTTAGATTGGGGCCCCTACGAGCAGTACTTC.

This chain joins TRBV3-1 (or the pseudogene TRBV3-2) and TRBJ2-3; D is undetermined. V was pared by 0 bases and J by 7 bases, with 14 bases between. CDR3 size: 15 residues. Germline V gene sequence: CDR1 LGHDT, CDR2 YNNKEL (reference sequence). DNA for the CDR3: TGTGCCAGCAGCCAAGATCTGGTAGGACGGAATACGCAGTATTTT. This codes for CASSQDLVGRNTQYF.

This clone was counted a single time. V usage is TRBV7-9 and J usage is TRBJ2-1; TRBD2 matches 8 bases. V was pared by 3 bases and J by 7 bases, with 11 bases of the junction left unmatched. From germline, CDR1 is SEHNR and CDR2 FQNEAQ (reference sequence). There are 16 residues in the CDR3. The CDR3: CASSFVPGLVGNEQFF. The DNA for the CDR3 is TGTGCCAGCAGCTTCGTACCGGGACTAGTGGGGAATGAGCAGTTCTTC.

The chain carries TRBV18 and TRBJ2-1, with TRBD1 as a possible D gene (5 bases). The CDR3 is 12 residues long. The germline V gene has CDR1 KGHSH and CDR2 LQKENI. Trimming shortened V by 6 bases and J by 7 bases, and 10 bases separated the two germline ends. CDR3 in DNA: TGTGCCAGCTCTGACCAGGGAAATGAGCAGTTCTTC. This gives the protein CASSDQGNEQFF.

This chain connects TRBV7-9 to TRBJ1-1; D unresolved. CDR3 length: 14 residues. Trimming left V 7 bases short and J 1 base short, with 13 bases between. The germline V gene encodes CDR1 SEHNR and CDR2 FQNEAQ (reference sequence). CDR3 loop: CASIGKGANTEAFF. CDR3 sequence (DNA): TGTGCCAGCATCGGGAAGGGTGCGAACACTGAAGCTTTCTTT.

The rearrangement joins TRBV7-2 to TRBJ2-7, with 13 bases matching TRBD2. Trimming took 5 bases from V and 4 from J; bases not matched to a gene: 8. This CDR3 is built from 16 residues. Germline-derived CDR1 and CDR2 are SGHTA and FQGNSA. The CDR3 reads CASSETSGGASYEQYF. The CDR3 bases are TGTGCCAGCAGCGAAACTAGCGGGGGGGCCTCGTACGAGCAGTACTTC.

The V gene is TRBV5-4, the J gene TRBJ1-2, with D possibly matching TRBD1 (5 bases). Germline loops: CDR1 SGHNT, CDR2 YYREEE (reference sequence). V shed 4 bases and J shed 3 bases, with 13 bases lying between them. The CDR3 totals 14 residues. The DNA of the CDR3 is TGTGCCAGCAGCCCAGCTTCCAGGGACTATGGCTACACCTTC. It specifies CASSPASRDYGYTF.

V gene TRBV11-2 combines with J gene TRBJ1-1; 7 bases align to TRBD1. Trimming cost V 2 bases and J 6 bases; bases outside gene matches: 12. The length of the CDR3 is 16 residues. Looked up from germline, CDR1 is SGHAT and CDR2 is FQNNGV. CDR3 sequence (DNA): TGTGCCAGCAGCTTAAGTGGGGCAGGGGGATCGGCTGAAGCTTTCTTT. Translated, it gives CASSLSGAGGSAEAFF.

This clone was seen only a few times. The chain employs TRBV12-3 or TRBV12-4 and TRBJ1-1, with D unclear. This CDR3 region has 10 residues. Trimming cost V 10 bases and J 6 bases, with 9 bases left between them. The CDR3 region is CATGGAEAFF. The CDR3 DNA is TGTGCCACCGGCGGGGCTGAAGCTTTCTTT.

This rearrangement joins TRBV7-6 to TRBJ1-2; D possibly corresponds to TRBD1 (6 bases). The V gene lost 5 bases and the J gene lost 14 bases, with 18 bases spanning the gap. CDR1 is SGHVS and CDR2 is FNYEAQ in the germline V gene. The CDR3 sequence is 12 residues long. The CDR3 sequence: CASSQSQGSATF. The CDR3 DNA follows: TGTGCCAGCAGCCAGTCACAGGGATCGGCTACCTTC.

The CDR3 here is CASSPKIVTGDTEAFF. The CDR3 DNA reads as TGCGCCAGCAGCCCGAAAATCGTCACAGGGGACACTGAAGCTTTCTTT. J is TRBJ1-1 and V is TRBV4-1; 7 bases map to TRBD1. The CDR3 length is 16 residues. J was trimmed by 3 bases and V by 4 bases; bases with no gene match: 11. Per the germline V gene, CDR1 is MGHRA and CDR2 is YSYEKL.

The DNA for the CDR3 is TGTGCCAGCTCACCCAATTCTAAGGGGGACTATGGCTACACCTTC. Protein product: CASSPNSKGDYGYTF. This rearrangement joins TRBV18 to TRBJ1-2; D perhaps matches TRBD1 (6 bases). With 3 bases removed from V and 3 bases from J, the gap between germline ends came to 14 bases. The length of the CDR3 is 15 residues. Germline V gives CDR1 KGHSH, CDR2 LQKENI.

The chain is built from TRBV30 and TRBJ2-7; D is unclear. Trimming left V 2 bases short and J 2 bases short, with 13 bases between. Germline V gene sequence: CDR1 GTSNPN, CDR2 SVGIG (reference sequence). The CDR3 totals 14 residues. The DNA of the CDR3 is TGTGCCTGGAGTTTGTGGGGTATCCCCTACGAGCAGTACTTC. It codes for CAWSLWGIPYEQYF.

The chain employs TRBV6-5 and TRBJ2-3; no definite D call. CDR1 is MNHEY, CDR2 SVGAGI, per germline. This CDR3 has 13 amino acids. Between the trimmed V and J ends, which lost 0 bases and 5 bases, there was a span of 6 bases. The CDR3 here is CASSYSLGDTQYF. The CDR3 bases are TGTGCCAGCAGTTACTCACTGGGAGATACGCAGTATTTT.

V usage is TRBV6-5 and J usage is TRBJ1-1, with D perhaps matching TRBD1 (5 bases). V lost 6 bases and J lost 3, with 11 bases in between. The CDR3 runs 13 residues. CDR1 and CDR2 (germline): MNHEY, SVGAGI. CDR3 in DNA: TGTGCCAGCAGCCTCAGGGTGGACACTGAAGCTTTCTTT. Its translation is CASSLRVDTEAFF.

The V call is TRBV4-1, the J call TRBJ2-5; 16 nucleotides agree with TRBD2. This CDR3 spans 20 amino acids. The junction had 14 bases not matched to a gene; V was cut back by 2 bases and J by 5 bases. Germline-derived CDR1 and CDR2 are MGHRA and YSYEKL. The CDR3 sequence is CASSQKPPGLAGGRLETQYF. DNA for the CDR3: TGCGCCAGCAGCCAAAAGCCCCCGGGACTAGCGGGGGGGCGTTTGGAGACCCAGTACTTC.

The V and J genes are TRBV6-2 or TRBV6-3 and TRBJ2-5; 9 bases line up with TRBD1. The CDR3 runs to 15 residues. CDR1 is MNHEY and CDR2 is SVGEGT in the germline V gene. J lost 1 base, V lost 2 bases, and 2 bases had no gene match. DNA for the CDR3: TGTGCCAGCAGTTACGGGACAGGGCTCCAAGAGACCCAGTACTTC. Its protein is CASSYGTGLQETQYF.

The V gene is TRBV4-3, the J gene TRBJ2-1; D ambiguous. The CDR3 length is 14 residues. The germline V and J ends were trimmed by 3 bases and 7 bases, with 13 bases remaining between them. Germline loops: CDR1 LGHNA, CDR2 YSLEER. The chain's CDR3 is CASSQEWAINEQFF. The CDR3 DNA sequence: TGCGCCAGCAGCCAGGAATGGGCAATAAATGAGCAGTTCTTC.

The chain combines TRBV3-1 (or the pseudogene TRBV3-2) with TRBJ2-7, with D possibly matching TRBD2 (5 bases). Per germline, CDR1 LGHDT and CDR2 YNNKEL (reference sequence). CDR3 length: 15 amino acids. V was trimmed by 4 bases and J by 2 bases, leaving 15 bases between them. The CDR3 here is CASSPSGYTAYEQYF. The CDR3 region has the DNA TGTGCCAGCAGCCCCAGCGGCTATACAGCCTACGAGCAGTACTTC.

V is TRBV5-1 and J is TRBJ2-2; D not certain. V was pared by 0 bases and J by 7 bases, with 7 bases between. The CDR3 consists of 13 residues. The V gene's germline CDR1 is SGHRS and CDR2 YFSETQ. The CDR3 spells CASSLEGVGELFF. The DNA for the CDR3 is TGCGCCAGCAGCTTGGAGGGTGTCGGGGAGCTGTTTTTT.

V is TRBV27 and J is TRBJ2-1; 7 bases are a match to TRBD2. J was trimmed by 0 bases and V by 5 bases; bases with no gene match: 4. There are 15 residues in the CDR3. Germline assignment: CDR1 MNHEY and CDR2 SMNVEV (reference sequence). The CDR3 reads CASSIGGSSYNEQFF. CDR3 nucleotides: TGTGCCAGCAGTATCGGGGGGAGCTCCTACAATGAGCAGTTCTTC.

The chain couples TRBV18 to TRBJ2-3; D remains ambiguous. From germline, CDR1 is KGHSH and CDR2 LQKENI. V shed 4 bases and J shed 1 base, with 9 bases lying between them. This CDR3 is 14 amino acids long. Here the CDR3 reads CASSLGLGTDTQYF. DNA of the CDR3: TGTGCCAGCTCACTGGGGTTGGGCACAGATACGCAGTATTTT.

V usage is TRBV6-2 or TRBV6-3 and J usage is TRBJ2-3; 8 nucleotides match TRBD1. The CDR3 contains 15 residues. Germline CDR1 and CDR2: MNHEY and SVGEGT. V was pared by 5 bases and J by 1 base, with 5 bases of the junction left unmatched. The CDR3 region is CASSDRGWGTDTQYF. CDR3 sequence (DNA): TGTGCCAGCAGTGACAGGGGATGGGGCACAGATACGCAGTATTTT.

The chain couples TRBV23-1 to TRBJ2-7; D tentatively fits TRBD1 or TRBD2 (6 bases each). TRBV23-1 is an ORF, and what it does is uncertain. The V gene lost 4 bases and the J gene lost 3 bases, with 22 bases spanning the gap. The CDR3 has 17 residues. CDR3: CASSRLKRGVIFYEQYF. CDR3 coding DNA: TGCGCCAGCAGTCGACTCAAAAGGGGGGTCATCTTCTACGAGCAGTACTTC.

The rearrangement joins TRBV12-3 or TRBV12-4 to TRBJ1-6, with D unclear. V lost 7 bases and J lost 7, with 11 bases in between. This CDR3 spans 13 amino acids. Here the CDR3 reads CASTIPGNSPLHF. Here the CDR3 DNA reads TGTGCCAGCACCATTCCCGGGAATTCACCCCTCCACTTT.

DNA for the CDR3: TGTGCCAGCAGCTTAGCTGGGTTAGTCGAGCAGTACTTC. Protein product: CASSLAGLVEQYF. The chain is built from TRBV7-8 and TRBJ2-7; the D is unclear. Trimming took off 0 bases at V and 6 bases at J, with 9 bases between the two ends. CDR3 length: 13 residues. Germline V CDR1 and CDR2: SGHVS, FQNEAQ. The whole variable domain, filled in from reference TRBV7-8 and TRBJ2-7, reads GAGVSQSPRYKVAKRGQDVALRCDPISGHVSLFWYQQALGQGPEFLTYFQNEAQLDKSGLPSDRFFAERPEGSVSTLKIQRTQQEDSAVYLCASSLAGLVEQYFGPGTRLTVT.